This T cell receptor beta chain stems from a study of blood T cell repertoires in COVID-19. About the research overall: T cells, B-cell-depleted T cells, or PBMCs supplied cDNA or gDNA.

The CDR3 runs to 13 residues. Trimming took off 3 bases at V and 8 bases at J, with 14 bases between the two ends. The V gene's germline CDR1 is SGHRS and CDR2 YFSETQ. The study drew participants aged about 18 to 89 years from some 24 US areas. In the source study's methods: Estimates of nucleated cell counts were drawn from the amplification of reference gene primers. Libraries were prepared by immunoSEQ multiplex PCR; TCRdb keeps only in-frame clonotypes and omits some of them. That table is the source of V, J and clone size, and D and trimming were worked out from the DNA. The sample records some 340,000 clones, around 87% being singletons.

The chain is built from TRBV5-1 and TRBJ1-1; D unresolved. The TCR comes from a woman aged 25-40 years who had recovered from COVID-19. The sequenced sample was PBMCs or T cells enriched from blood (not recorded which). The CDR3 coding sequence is TGCGCCAGCAGCTCCTCCCCCCCGGAGGAAGCTTTCTTT. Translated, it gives CASSSSPPEEAFF.